The 16 T cell receptor beta chains below were found in one sample sequenced in a study of shared T cell receptors in the human thymus. Measured with immunoSEQ multiplex PCR; TCRdb has only the in-frame clones, and not every one. The data contain approximately 730,000 clones, approximately 85% of them seen just once; the ten biggest clones take up around 0.0094%. These records were also assigned to another study, of human thymus T cells.

The specimen sequenced was thymocytes. These receptors all come from a girl under three years old with a congenital heart defect.

The chain recombines TRBV11-2 with TRBJ2-7; TRBD2 aligns across 10 bases. CDR3 length: 15 residues. Germline values: CDR1 SGHAT, CDR2 FQNNGV. V dropped 5 bases and J dropped 2; count of bases not matched to a gene: 6. CDR3 protein: CASSHDSGGPYEQYF. The CDR3 bases are TGTGCCAGCAGCCACGATAGCGGGGGGCCCTACGAGCAGTACTTC. Filled out from reference TRBV11-2 and TRBJ2-7, the complete variable domain reads EAGVAQSPRYKIIEKRQSVAFWCNPISGHATLYWYQQILGQGPKLLIQFQNNGVVDDSQLPKDRFSAERLKGVDSTLKIQPAKLEDSAVYLCASSHDSGGPYEQYFGPGTRLTVT.

About this clone: At one boundary the junction diverges from the germline segment, which might be a read error. This chain's CDR3 is CASSASSSYEQYF. The CDR3, as DNA: TGTGCTAGCAGCGCATCCAGCTCCTACGAGCAGTACTTC. The J gene is TRBJ2-7, the V gene TRBV7-7, with D unclear. Germline values: CDR1 SSHAT, CDR2 FNYEAQ (reference sequence). The CDR3 extends over 13 amino acids.

The V and J genes are TRBV7-2 and TRBJ1-1; 7 bases are shared with TRBD1. The CDR3 runs 17 residues. V shed 4 bases and J 4 bases; nucleotides not matched to a gene: 15. The germline V gene has CDR1 SGHTA and CDR2 FQGNSA. The DNA for the CDR3 is TGTGCCAGCAGCTCACTACCCCCGACAGGGAAGAGCACTGAAGCTTTCTTT. Translation: CASSSLPPTGKSTEAFF.

The chain combines TRBV5-1 with TRBJ2-3; TRBD2 agrees at 7 bases. Losses at the gene ends were 4 bases for V and 6 bases for J; bases not matched to a gene: 17. The CDR3 is 17 residues long. Germline-derived CDR1 and CDR2 are SGHRS and YFSETQ. CDR3 nucleotide sequence: TGCGCCAGCAGCACGCCCGGGACTAACGGGTCGGTGGATACGCAGTATTTT. Translating it yields CASSTPGTNGSVDTQYF.

This chain connects TRBV14 to TRBJ2-7; 13 bases are a match to TRBD2. V lost 2 bases, J lost 3 bases, and 1 base stayed unmatched. The CDR3 has 15 residues. Per the germline V gene, CDR1 is SGHDN and CDR2 is FVKESK. CDR3 region: CASSQRTSGGYEQYF. DNA for the CDR3: TGTGCCAGCAGCCAAAGGACTAGCGGGGGCTACGAGCAGTACTTC.

The chain couples TRBV12-5 to TRBJ2-1, with 8 bases lining up with TRBD2. This CDR3 has 15 amino acids. Trimming at V came to 1 base and at J to 8 bases, leaving 7 bases not matched to a gene. CDR1 LGHNT and CDR2 FRNRAP come from the germline V gene. In DNA, the CDR3 is TGTGCTAGTGGTTTGGCGGGGGGGCCGGGAGATGAGCAGTTCTTC. It encodes CASGLAGGPGDEQFF.

The V gene is TRBV10-3, the J gene TRBJ1-5; D remains ambiguous. The CDR3 loop spans 14 amino acids. V shed 0 bases and J shed 1 base, with 4 bases lying between them. The germline gives CDR1 ENHRY, CDR2 SYGVKD. CDR3 residues: CAISESLSNQPQHF. DNA of the CDR3: TGTGCCATCAGTGAGTCTCTCAGCAATCAGCCCCAGCATTTT.

The rearrangement joins TRBV5-1 to TRBJ2-5; possibly TRBD2 for D (7 bases). This CDR3 comprises 16 residues. Trimming took off 3 bases at V and 3 bases at J, with 18 bases between the two ends. Germline V CDR1 and CDR2: SGHRS, YFSETQ. The CDR3 loop reads CASSWGGGKREETQYF. For the CDR3, the DNA is TGCGCCAGCAGCTGGGGGGGCGGGAAAAGAGAAGAGACCCAGTACTTC.

V gene TRBV4-1 combines with J gene TRBJ2-3; 11 bases line up with TRBD2. CDR1 and CDR2 (germline): MGHRA, YSYEKL. The CDR3 contains 16 residues. Trimming cost V 6 bases and J 2 bases; bases outside gene matches: 7. This CDR3 reads CASRLGTSGFTDTQYF. For the CDR3, the DNA is TGCGCCAGCAGGCTAGGGACTAGCGGATTCACAGATACGCAGTATTTT.

This clone was detected once. The rearrangement links TRBV18 to TRBJ2-5, with a weak D call TRBD2 (6 bases). The CDR3 is made up of 13 amino acids. The V and J ends lost 6 bases and 2 bases respectively, with 10 bases between them. The germline CDR1 and CDR2 sequences are KGHSH and LQKENI. The CDR3 loop reads CASSPGTQETQYF. CDR3 nucleotides: TGTGCCAGCTCTCCCGGGACTCAAGAGACCCAGTACTTC.

This clone was seen a handful of times. The chain joins TRBV28 to TRBJ2-5; maybe TRBD1 (7 bases). Trimming shortened V by 6 bases and J by 2 bases, and 28 bases separated the two germline ends. Per the germline V gene, CDR1 is MDHEN and CDR2 is SYDVKM. The CDR3 is made up of 19 amino acids. CDR3 bases: TGTGCCAGCAGCCAAAATTTAGGGGACCAGGAGGGACAGCAAGAGACCCAGTACTTC. It encodes CASSQNLGDQEGQQETQYF. The full variable domain, completed using reference TRBV28 and TRBJ2-5, is DVKVTQSSRYLVKRTGEKVFLECVQDMDHENMFWYRQDPGLGLRLIYFSYDVKMKEKGDIPEGYSVSREKKERFSLILESASTNQTSMYLCASSQNLGDQEGQQETQYFGPGTRLLVL.

This rearrangement joins TRBV28 to TRBJ1-2; 7 bases are a match to TRBD1. V trimming: 7 bases; J trimming: 4 bases; junction bases outside the gene matches: 21. Germline V gives CDR1 MDHEN, CDR2 SYDVKM. The CDR3 is 18 amino acids. The CDR3 DNA reads as TGTGCCAGCAAGTACGCGGACAGGTTAGGAGCAGGGACCTATGGCTACACCTTC. As protein: CASKYADRLGAGTYGYTF.

This clone was detected only a few times. The CDR3 coding sequence is TGTGCCAGCAGCTTGTACGGTCCGGGGTCTTCTACTGAAGCTTTCTTT. Protein: CASSLYGPGSSTEAFF. The V and J genes are TRBV5-6 and TRBJ1-1, with D uncertain. The CDR3 is 16 amino acids. CDR1 and CDR2 (germline): SGHDT, YYEEEE. Trimming removed 1 base at V and 5 bases at J, with 18 bases between.

The chain combines TRBV19 with TRBJ1-1; maybe TRBD1 (5 bases). V dropped 6 bases and J dropped 2 bases, with 10 bases sitting between them. This CDR3 region has 13 residues. Germline V lookup: CDR1 LNHDA, CDR2 SQIVND (reference sequence). The CDR3 nucleotides read TGTGCCAGTAGCAGGGTCGTAAACACTGAAGCTTTCTTT. This encodes CASSRVVNTEAFF.

This chain links TRBV19 with TRBJ1-1, with D possibly TRBD1 on 6 matching bases. Germline V CDR1 and CDR2: LNHDA, SQIVND (reference sequence). Trimming took off 6 bases at V and 3 bases at J, with 17 bases between the two ends. The length of the CDR3 is 15 residues. The CDR3 protein is CASSSKTGRDTEAFF. CDR3 bases: TGTGCCAGTAGCTCAAAAACAGGGAGGGACACTGAAGCTTTCTTT.

The genes are TRBV6-4 and TRBJ2-2; D is possibly TRBD1 (6 bases). The CDR3 sequence is 17 residues long. The germline V gene encodes CDR1 MRHNA and CDR2 SNTAGT. V lost 6 bases and J 1 base, leaving 18 bases between the germline ends. The CDR3 reads CASSPDSPHLNTGELFF. CDR3 in DNA: TGTGCCAGCAGCCCGGACAGTCCTCACCTGAACACCGGGGAGCTGTTTTTT.